This T cell receptor (beta chain) was sequenced for a study of sequential checkpoint blockade in melanoma. The CDR3 runs 16 residues. Trimming left V 5 bases short and J 2 bases short, with 17 bases between. Germline CDR1 reads SGHRS; CDR2 reads YFSETQ. Treatment in this sample: randomized to nivolumab then ipilimumab (arm A) or the reverse (arm B). None of the patients previously received DNA-damaging chemotherapy. Sequencing used immunoSEQ multiplex PCR; TCRdb keeps in-frame clones, though not all of them. The table lists 4,500 to 6,000 clones, 35% to 50% of them singletons. The chain is built from TRBV5-1 and TRBJ1-5; TRBD1 is a possible D gene (5 bases). The sample in question was tumor tissue (inferred from file names), obtained from a patient given nivolumab and ipilimumab in sequence. The TCR was taken from a human donor with melanoma. The CDR3 protein is CASSQSRRGRNQPQHF. CDR3 coding DNA: TGCGCCAGCAGTCAATCAAGGAGGGGCCGCAATCAGCCCCAGCATTTT.